The source of this T cell receptor beta chain is a study of T cells in women clearing cervical HPV infection. About the research overall: Donors had HPV16-related CIN3 or worse; 2 had invasive cancer. Cases' blood sampling followed lesion detection by median about 21 weeks (90 to 200).

Of note for this clone: What it binds is not known. At one of its ends the junction is not consistent with the germline gene, which may arise from a read error. The read ends 3 residues early relative to the CDR3; the germline J gene fills the gap.

Germline CDR1 and CDR2: LGHNA and YNFKEQ. CDR3 length: 15 amino acids. This table comes from immunoSEQ multiplex PCR, and its TCRdb copy is limited to in-frame clones, with some not included. The sample holds tens of thousands of clones. General study results and limits: Unknown T-cell numbers per sample may underlie the richness differences. CIN3+ cases had significantly higher TCR richness than controls; evenness did not differ.

The V call is TRBV4-2, the J call TRBJ2-3, with TRBD2 matching over 8 bases. The clonotype was recovered from a woman between 18 and 70 years old with a cervical HPV16 infection that either progressed to CIN3+ or cleared (not recorded which). Material: blood buffy coat. The sequenced CDR3 bases are TGCGCCAGCAGCCAAGAATCCGGGAGGGCGGGTACG. Translation gives CASSQESGRAGT. The whole CDR3 reads CASSQESGRAGTQYF.